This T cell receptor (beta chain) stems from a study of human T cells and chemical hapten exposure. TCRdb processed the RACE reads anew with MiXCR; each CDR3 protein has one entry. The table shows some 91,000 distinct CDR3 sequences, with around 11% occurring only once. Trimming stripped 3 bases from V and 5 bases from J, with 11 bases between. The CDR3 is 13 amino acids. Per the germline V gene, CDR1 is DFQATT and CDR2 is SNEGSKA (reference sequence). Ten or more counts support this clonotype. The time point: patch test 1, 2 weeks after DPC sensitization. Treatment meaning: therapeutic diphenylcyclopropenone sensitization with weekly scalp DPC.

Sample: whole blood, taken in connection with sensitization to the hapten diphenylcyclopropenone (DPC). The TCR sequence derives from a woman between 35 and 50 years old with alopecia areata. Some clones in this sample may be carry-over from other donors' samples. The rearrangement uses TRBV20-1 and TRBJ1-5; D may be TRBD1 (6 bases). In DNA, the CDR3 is TGCAGTGCTAGTAGACAGGTCGATCAGCCCCAGCATTTT. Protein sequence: CSASRQVDQPQHF.